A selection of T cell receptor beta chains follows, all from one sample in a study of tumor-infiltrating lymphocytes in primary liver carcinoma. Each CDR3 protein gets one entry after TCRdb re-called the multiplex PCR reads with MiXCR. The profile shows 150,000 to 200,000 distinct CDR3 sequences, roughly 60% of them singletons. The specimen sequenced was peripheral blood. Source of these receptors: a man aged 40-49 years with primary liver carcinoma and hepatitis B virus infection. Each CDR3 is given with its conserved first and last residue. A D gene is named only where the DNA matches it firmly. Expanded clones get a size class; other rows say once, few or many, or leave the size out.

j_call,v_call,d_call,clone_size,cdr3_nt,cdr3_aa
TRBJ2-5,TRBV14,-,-,TGTGCCAGCAGCCAAGACGCGGGTCACAGGGAGACCCAGTACTTC,CASSQDAGHRETQYF
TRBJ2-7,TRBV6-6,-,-,TGTGCCAGCGGTTCCTCAGGGCGGCAGTACTTC,CASGSSGRQYF
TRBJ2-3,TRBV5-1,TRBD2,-,TGCGCCAGCTCGCCAAATAGCGGGACCCCAGCAGATACGCAGTATTTT,CASSPNSGTPADTQYF
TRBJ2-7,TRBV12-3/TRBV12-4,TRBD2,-,TGTTCCAGCAGCACACCAACTAGCGGCGGTACCTACGAGCAGTACTTC,CSSSTPTSGGTYEQYF
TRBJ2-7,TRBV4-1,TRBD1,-,TGCGCCAGCAGCCAAGTAGGGACAGCTGAGCAGTACTTC,CASSQVGTAEQYF
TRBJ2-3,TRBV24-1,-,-,TGTGCCACCAGTGATTCCACAGATACGCAGTATTTT,CATSDSTDTQYF
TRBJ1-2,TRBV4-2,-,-,TGTGCCAGCAGCCAAGAGGGGGGACAATTCTATGGCTACACCTTC,CASSQEGGQFYGYTF
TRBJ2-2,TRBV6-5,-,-,TGTGCCAGCAGTTACTCGATTGGCGGGGAGCTGTTTTTT,CASSYSIGGELFF
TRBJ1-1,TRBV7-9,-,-,TGTGTCAGCAGCTTAGAACGAGACGCTGTAGGAGCTTTCTTT,CVSSLERDAVGAFF
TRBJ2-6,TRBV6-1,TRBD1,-,TGTGCCACCACACTGTACCCGGGACAGCGGATGCATGGGGCCAACGTCCTGACTTTC,CATTLYPGQRMHGANVLTF
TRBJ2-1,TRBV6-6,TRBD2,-,TGTGTCAGCAGTTATCCCGGGACTAGCGGGTTTCATGAGCAGTTCTTC,CVSSYPGTSGFHEQFF
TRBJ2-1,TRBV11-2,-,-,TGTGCCAGCAGCTTTACCCCACTGAGGAGCTCCTACAATGAGCAGTTCTTC,CASSFTPLRSSYNEQFF
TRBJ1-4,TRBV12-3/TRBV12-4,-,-,TGTGCCAGCAGTCTAAGGCCTTTAACTAATGAAAAACTGTTTTTT,CASSLRPLTNEKLFF
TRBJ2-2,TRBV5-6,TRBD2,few,TGTGCCAGCAGCGGTGATAGCGGGTGGAACACCGGGGAGCTGTTTTTT,CASSGDSGWNTGELFF
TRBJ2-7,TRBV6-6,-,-,TGTGCCAGCAGTTACCTAGGGGAGGCTCGGAACGAGCAGTACTTC,CASSYLGEARNEQYF
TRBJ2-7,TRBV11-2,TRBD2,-,TGTGGCAGCAGCTTAGTGTTCGCGGGGACTAGCGGGCACTCATACGAGCAGTACTTC,CGSSLVFAGTSGHSYEQYF
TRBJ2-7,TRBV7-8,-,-,TGTGCCAGCAGCCCCTCGGACGAGCAGTACTTC,CASSPSDEQYF
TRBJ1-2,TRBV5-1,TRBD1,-,TGCGCCAGCAGCTTGGCTGGGGACAGCTATGGCTACACCTTC,CASSLAGDSYGYTF
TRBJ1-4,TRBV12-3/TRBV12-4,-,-,TGTGCCAGCAGTTTTCGGCCTAGAACTTATACTAATGAAAAACTGTTTTTT,CASSFRPRTYTNEKLFF
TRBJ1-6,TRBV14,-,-,TGTGCCAGCAGCAACCTCGGTCGAGGGGATAATTCACCCCTCCACTTT,CASSNLGRGDNSPLHF
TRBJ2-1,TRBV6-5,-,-,TGTGCCAGCAGCAGGAACAGGAGGGCTGGGCAGTTCTTC,CASSRNRRAGQFF
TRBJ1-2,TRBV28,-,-,TGTGCCAGCAGTTTAAGTCTCTATGGCTACACCTTC,CASSLSLYGYTF
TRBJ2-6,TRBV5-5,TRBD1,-,TGTGCCAGCAGCGACCGGGACAGGGTTTTATCCGCTGGGGCCAACGTCCTGACTTTC,CASSDRDRVLSAGANVLTF
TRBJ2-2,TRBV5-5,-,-,TGTGCCAGCAGCTACCATCCCACCGGGGAGCTGTTTTTT,CASSYHPTGELFF
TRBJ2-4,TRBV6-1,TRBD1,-,TGTGCCAGCAGAAGGACAGGGACAACCCCCGGGGGCACTCAGTACTTC,CASRRTGTTPGGTQYF
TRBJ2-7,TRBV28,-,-,TGTGCCACCACCCCATGGGTCAAGAACTACGAGCAGTACTTC,CATTPWVKNYEQYF
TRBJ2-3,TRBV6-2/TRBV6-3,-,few,TGTGCCAGCTTTGAGGCCAGCACAGATACGCAGTATTTT,CASFEASTDTQYF
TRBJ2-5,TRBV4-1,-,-,TGCGCCAGCAGCCAAGGTGATGGTCTAGAGACCCAGTACTTC,CASSQGDGLETQYF